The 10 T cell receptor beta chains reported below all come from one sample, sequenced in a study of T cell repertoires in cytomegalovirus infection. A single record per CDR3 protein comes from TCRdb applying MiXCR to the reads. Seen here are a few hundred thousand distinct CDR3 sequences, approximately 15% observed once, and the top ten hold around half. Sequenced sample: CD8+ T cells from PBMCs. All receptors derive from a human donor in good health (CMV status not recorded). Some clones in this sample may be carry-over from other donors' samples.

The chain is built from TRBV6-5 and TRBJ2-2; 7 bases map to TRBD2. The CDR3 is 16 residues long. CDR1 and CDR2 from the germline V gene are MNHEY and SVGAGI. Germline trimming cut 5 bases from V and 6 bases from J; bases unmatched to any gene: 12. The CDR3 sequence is CASSKPGLVGAGELFF. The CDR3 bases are TGTGCCAGCAGTAAACCAGGACTAGTCGGGGCCGGGGAGCTGTTTTTT.

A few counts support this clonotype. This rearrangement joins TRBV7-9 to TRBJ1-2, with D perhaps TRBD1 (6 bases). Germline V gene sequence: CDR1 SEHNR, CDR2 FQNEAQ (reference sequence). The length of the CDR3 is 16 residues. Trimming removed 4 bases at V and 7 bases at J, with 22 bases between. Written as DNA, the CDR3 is TGTGCCAGCAGCTCCCTCGGGTCCAGGGGAACGGGTGGCTACACCTTC. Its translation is CASSSLGSRGTGGYTF.

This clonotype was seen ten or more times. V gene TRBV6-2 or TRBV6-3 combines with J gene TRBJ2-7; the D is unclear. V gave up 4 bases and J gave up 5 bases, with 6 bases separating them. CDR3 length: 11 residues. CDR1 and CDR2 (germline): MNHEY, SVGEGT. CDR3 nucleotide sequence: TGTGCCAGCAGTTTGTCGGACGAGCAGTACTTC. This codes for CASSLSDEQYF.

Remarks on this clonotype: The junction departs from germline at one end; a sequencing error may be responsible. CDR3 loop: CASSQDRLGAGELFF. The CDR3 nucleotides read TGTGCTAGCAGCCAAGACAGGTTGGGTGCCGGGGAGCTGTTTTTT. The chain has TRBV7-6 and TRBJ2-2; possibly TRBD1 for D (6 bases). The CDR3 is 15 residues long. The germline V gene encodes CDR1 SGHVS and CDR2 FNYEAQ.

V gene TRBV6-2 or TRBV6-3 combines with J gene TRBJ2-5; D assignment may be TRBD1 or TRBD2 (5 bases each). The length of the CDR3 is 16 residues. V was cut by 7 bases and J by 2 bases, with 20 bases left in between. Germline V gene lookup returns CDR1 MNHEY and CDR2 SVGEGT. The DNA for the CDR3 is TGTGCCAGCAATTGGGCCGGGGCAGGGCAACAAGAGACCCAGTACTTC. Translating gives CASNWAGAGQQETQYF.

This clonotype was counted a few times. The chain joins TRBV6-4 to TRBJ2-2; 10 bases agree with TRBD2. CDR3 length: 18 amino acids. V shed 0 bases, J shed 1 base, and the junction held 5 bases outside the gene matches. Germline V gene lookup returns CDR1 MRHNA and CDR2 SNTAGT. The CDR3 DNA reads TGTGCCAGCAGTGACTCAAGCCTAGCGGGGGAGAACACCGGGGAGCTGTTTTTT. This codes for CASSDSSLAGENTGELFF.

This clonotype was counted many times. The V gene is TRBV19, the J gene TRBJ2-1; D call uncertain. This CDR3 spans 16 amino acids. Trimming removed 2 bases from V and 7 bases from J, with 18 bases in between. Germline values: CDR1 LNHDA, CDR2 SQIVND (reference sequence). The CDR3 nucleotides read TGTGCCAGTAGTATATCGTCGAGTGGTACTTGGAATGAGCAGTTCTTC. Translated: CASSISSSGTWNEQFF. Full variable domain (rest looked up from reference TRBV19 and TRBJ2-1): DGGITQSPKYLFRKEGQNVTLSCEQNLNHDAMYWYRQDPGQGLRLIYYSQIVNDFQKGDIAEGYSVSREKKESFPLTVTSAQKNPTAFYLCASSISSSGTWNEQFFGPGTRLTVL.

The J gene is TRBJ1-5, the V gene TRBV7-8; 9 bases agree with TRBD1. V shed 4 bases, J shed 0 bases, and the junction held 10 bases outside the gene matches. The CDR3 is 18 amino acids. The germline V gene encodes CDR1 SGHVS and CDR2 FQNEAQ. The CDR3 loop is CASSSRDRASGSNQPQHF. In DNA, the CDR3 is TGTGCCAGCAGCTCCCGGGACAGGGCGTCCGGTAGCAATCAGCCCCAGCATTTT.

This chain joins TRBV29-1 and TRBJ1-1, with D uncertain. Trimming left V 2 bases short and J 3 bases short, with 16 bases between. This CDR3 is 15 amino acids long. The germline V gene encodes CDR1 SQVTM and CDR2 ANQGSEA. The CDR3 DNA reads TGCAGCGTTGAACCCGATCGGGGTAGGTACACTGAAGCTTTCTTT. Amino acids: CSVEPDRGRYTEAFF.

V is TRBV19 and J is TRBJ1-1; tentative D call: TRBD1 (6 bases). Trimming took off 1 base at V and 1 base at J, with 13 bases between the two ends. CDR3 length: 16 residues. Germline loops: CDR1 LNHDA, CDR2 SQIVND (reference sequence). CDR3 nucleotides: TGTGCCAGTAGTATAGTCCCGGGACACCCGAACACTGAAGCTTTCTTT. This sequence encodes CASSIVPGHPNTEAFF.